This T cell receptor (beta chain) was recorded in a study of OX40 agonist ivuxolimab in advanced cancers. Germline V gene sequence: CDR1 LNHDA, CDR2 SQIVND (reference sequence). The CDR3 extends over 16 amino acids. V trimming: 3 bases; J trimming: 2 bases; junction bases outside the gene matches: 9. Generated by immunoSEQ multiplex PCR, the TCRdb table keeps only in-frame clones and is missing some. Among tens of thousands of clones listed, about 88% were seen once. This TCR was sampled from an adult with an advanced solid tumor such as melanoma, head and neck, liver or kidney cancer. The chain combines TRBV19 with TRBJ2-7, with 8 bases aligning to TRBD2. Material: CD4+ or CD8+ T cells sorted from blood, obtained in a trial of the OX40 agonist ivuxolimab. Here the CDR3 DNA reads TGTGCCAGTAGTATGACAGCGGGAGAGAGGACCTACGAGCAGTACTTC. Translating gives CASSMTAGERTYEQYF.